This TCR beta chain is from a study of monozygotic twins with inflammatory bowel disease. Germline values: CDR1 SGHTA, CDR2 FQGTGA. The CDR3 spans 14 residues. TCRdb re-called the 5' RACE reads and gives one entry per CDR3 protein, without DNA. In total, the table holds 330,000 or so distinct CDR3 sequences. Sequenced: blood. This clonotype was sampled from a human donor with ulcerative colitis or Crohn's disease, or a healthy co-twin of an affected twin (not recorded which). This chain joins TRBV7-3 and TRBJ2-6. The chain's CDR3 is CASSMASGANVLTF.